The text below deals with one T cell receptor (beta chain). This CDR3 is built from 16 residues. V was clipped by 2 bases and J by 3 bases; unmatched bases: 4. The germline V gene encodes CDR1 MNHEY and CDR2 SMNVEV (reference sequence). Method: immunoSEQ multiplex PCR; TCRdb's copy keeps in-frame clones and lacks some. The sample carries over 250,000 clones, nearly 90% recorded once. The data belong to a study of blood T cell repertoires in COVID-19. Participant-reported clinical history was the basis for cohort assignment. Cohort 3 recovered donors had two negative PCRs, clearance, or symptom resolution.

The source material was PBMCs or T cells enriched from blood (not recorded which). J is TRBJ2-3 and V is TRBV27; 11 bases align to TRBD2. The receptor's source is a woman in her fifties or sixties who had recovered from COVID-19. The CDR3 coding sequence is TGTGCCAGCAGTTTACGGGCTAGCGGGGGGACAGATACGCAGTATTTT. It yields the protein CASSLRASGGTDTQYF.